These 30 T cell receptor beta chains were all obtained from the same sample, sequenced in a study of blood T cell repertoires in COVID-19 (dated by TCRdb to the early 2020s). The protocol used for the library was the immunoSEQ multiplex PCR assay. Here the immuneACCESS table is served through TCRdb, limited to in-frame sequences with V and J called. Missing clones are a known gap in these copies; in checked studies unresolved V genes cover under half, and the rest lacks a known reason. The sample table contains some 250,000 clones; only one count was recorded for around 87% of them. In total, the top ten clones hold about 3% of the sample. The sample was peripheral blood. The receptor source for this set is a young woman who had recovered from COVID-19.

This chain links TRBV18 with TRBJ1-6, with 7 positions matching TRBD1. CDR1 is KGHSH and CDR2 is LQKENI in the germline V gene. The CDR3 is 14 amino acids. Germline trimming cut 6 bases from V and 5 bases from J; bases unmatched to any gene: 4. CDR3 loop: CASSKTGDNSPLHF. The CDR3 nucleotides read TGTGCCAGCTCTAAAACAGGGGATAATTCACCCCTCCACTTT.

The rearrangement links TRBV7-8 to TRBJ2-7; TRBD2 might be the D (6 bases). CDR1 and CDR2 from the germline V gene are SGHVS and FQNEAQ. With 5 bases removed from V and 7 bases from J, the gap between germline ends came to 15 bases. The length of the CDR3 is 13 residues. DNA for the CDR3: TGTGCCAGCAGCCCCCTTCGGGGGAGGGAGCAGTACTTC. Protein sequence: CASSPLRGREQYF.

V usage is TRBV4-2 and J usage is TRBJ1-5; maybe TRBD1 (6 bases). CDR1 and CDR2 (germline): LGHNA, YNFKEQ. V was shortened by 0 bases and J by 7 bases, with 10 bases between the two germline ends. The CDR3 has 14 amino acids. CDR3 DNA: TGTGCCAGCAGCCAAGACAGGGGCTGGCAGCCCCAGCATTTT. This sequence encodes CASSQDRGWQPQHF.

This clone was observed a single time. V gene TRBV7-6 combines with J gene TRBJ2-4; 10 bases match TRBD2. V lost 5 bases, J lost 5 bases, and 12 bases stayed unmatched. CDR1 is SGHVS, CDR2 FNYEAQ, per germline. The CDR3 sequence is 17 residues long. CDR3 sequence (DNA): TGTGCCAGCAGCGCGGGACTAGCGAGATCTCGAGAAAACATTCAGTACTTC. This translates into CASSAGLARSRENIQYF. The whole variable domain, remainder taken from reference TRBV7-6 and TRBJ2-4, is GAGVSQSPRYKVTKRGQDVALRCDPISGHVSLYWYRQALGQGPEFLTYFNYEAQQDKSGLPNDRFSAERPEGSISTLTIQRTEQRDSAMYRCASSAGLARSRENIQYFGAGTRLSVL.

The chain links TRBV2 to TRBJ1-1; 7 bases agree with TRBD1. The CDR3 runs to 16 residues. V lost 0 bases, J lost 6 bases, and 10 bases stayed unmatched. Per the germline V gene, CDR1 is SNHLY and CDR2 is FYNNEI. CDR3 sequence reads: CASSEALNRGIPEAFF. CDR3 nucleotides: TGTGCCAGCAGTGAAGCGCTTAACAGGGGAATACCTGAAGCTTTCTTT. Drawing the rest from reference TRBV2 and TRBJ1-1, the complete variable domain is EPEVTQTPSHQVTQMGQEVILRCVPISNHLYFYWYRQILGQKVEFLVSFYNNEISEKSEIFDDQFSVERPDGSNFTLKIRSTKLEDSAMYFCASSEALNRGIPEAFFGQGTRLTVV.

The rearrangement links TRBV11-2 to TRBJ2-1; possibly TRBD1 for D (7 bases). Trimming removed 0 bases from V and 7 bases from J, with 10 bases in between. The CDR3 loop spans 14 amino acids. The V gene's germline CDR1 is SGHAT and CDR2 FQNNGV. This CDR3 is CASSLEPGGNEQFF. CDR3 coding DNA: TGTGCCAGCAGCTTAGAACCAGGGGGGAATGAGCAGTTCTTC.

The V gene is TRBV19, the J gene TRBJ1-2, with 9 bases aligning to TRBD1. In germline, CDR1 is LNHDA, CDR2 SQIVND (reference sequence). The CDR3 runs 13 residues. The ends lost 9 bases at V and 4 bases at J; junction bases unmatched: 6. CDR3 in DNA: TGTGCCAGCCGGGACAGGGCGGCCTATGGCTACACCTTC. Its protein is CASRDRAAYGYTF.

The V and J genes are TRBV19 and TRBJ1-2; a possible D gene is TRBD1 (6 bases). CDR3 length: 13 residues. The V end was cut by 8 bases, the J end by 1 base, with 11 bases between. Germline V CDR1 and CDR2: LNHDA, SQIVND (reference sequence). This CDR3 reads CASRSDSNYGYTF. The CDR3 DNA reads TGTGCCAGTCGCTCGGACAGTAACTATGGCTACACCTTC.

The V gene is TRBV5-6, the J gene TRBJ2-1; 8 nucleotides line up with TRBD2. CDR1 SGHDT and CDR2 YYEEEE come from the germline V gene. Unmatched junction bases numbered 0, after V lost 1 base and J lost 9 bases. This CDR3 has 12 residues. CDR3 in amino acids: CASSLLAGEQFF. CDR3 DNA sequence: TGTGCCAGCAGCTTGCTAGCGGGTGAGCAGTTCTTC.

This clone was observed a handful of times. V and J are TRBV29-1 and TRBJ1-2; 10 bases map to TRBD1. Germline V lookup: CDR1 SQVTM, CDR2 ANQGSEA. The CDR3 has 15 amino acids. V shed 7 bases and J 7 bases; nucleotides not matched to a gene: 15. This chain's CDR3 is CSAHIPGQGLSGYTF. Here the CDR3 DNA reads TGCAGCGCTCACATTCCGGGACAGGGGCTCTCTGGCTACACCTTC. Combining the CDR3 with reference TRBV29-1 and TRBJ1-2 gives the whole variable domain SAVISQKPSRDICQRGTSLTIQCQVDSQVTMMFWYRQQPGQSLTLIATANQGSEATYESGFVIDKFPISRPNLTFSTLTVSNMSPEDSSIYLCSAHIPGQGLSGYTFGSGTRLTVV.

This chain uses TRBV9 with TRBJ2-5; D is perhaps TRBD2 (7 bases). The CDR3 runs 17 residues. Germline V lookup: CDR1 SGDLS, CDR2 YYNGEE. Trimming shortened V by 3 bases and J by 0 bases, and 18 bases separated the two germline ends. CDR3 nucleotides: TGTGCCAGCAGCGCCGGGGGGACAATTTCGTACCAAGAGACCCAGTACTTC. This encodes CASSAGGTISYQETQYF.

The rearrangement uses TRBV19 and TRBJ2-1, with TRBD2 identical over 9 bases. Unmatched junction bases numbered 3, after V lost 0 bases and J lost 6 bases. The germline gives CDR1 LNHDA, CDR2 SQIVND (reference sequence). There are 15 residues in the CDR3. For the CDR3, the DNA is TGTGCCAGTAGTATAGAGCGGGGGGGCCTCAATGAGCAGTTCTTC. Its translation: CASSIERGGLNEQFF. The full variable domain, rest sourced from reference TRBV19 and TRBJ2-1, is DGGITQSPKYLFRKEGQNVTLSCEQNLNHDAMYWYRQDPGQGLRLIYYSQIVNDFQKGDIAEGYSVSREKKESFPLTVTSAQKNPTAFYLCASSIERGGLNEQFFGPGTRLTVL.

The chain employs TRBV7-3 and TRBJ2-1; D might be TRBD2 (6 bases). The V gene lost 5 bases and the J gene lost 9 bases, with 17 bases spanning the gap. The CDR3 extends over 14 amino acids. Looked up from germline, CDR1 is SGHTA and CDR2 is FQGTGA. The CDR3 DNA is TGTGCCAGCAGCCCGCGCGGGATTCAGGGTGAGCAGTTCTTC. The encoded protein is CASSPRGIQGEQFF.

CDR3 sequence (DNA): TGTGCCAGCAGCCGGGGGTTGACAGGCGAGGAAAAACTGTTTTTT. Encoded protein: CASSRGLTGEEKLFF. V and J are TRBV3-1 (or the pseudogene TRBV3-2) and TRBJ1-4; TRBD1 is a possible D gene (6 bases). CDR1 LGHDT and CDR2 YNNKEL come from the germline V gene (reference sequence). CDR3 length equals 15 residues. With 4 bases removed from V and 8 bases from J, the gap between germline ends came to 17 bases.

The V and J genes are TRBV19 and TRBJ2-4; D is uncertain. The CDR3 consists of 15 residues. Per the germline V gene, CDR1 is LNHDA and CDR2 is SQIVND (reference sequence). The V and J ends lost 8 bases and 0 bases respectively, with 14 bases between them. The CDR3 coding sequence is TGTGCCAGTTCACCCGCAGGATCAGCCAAAAACATTCAGTACTTC. This gives the protein CASSPAGSAKNIQYF.

This chain links TRBV15 with TRBJ1-4; no clear D gene. CDR3 size: 15 residues. Trimming stripped 3 bases from V and 3 bases from J, with 11 bases between. CDR1 is LNHNV, CDR2 YYDKDF, per germline (reference sequence). The CDR3 region has the DNA TGTGCCACCAGCAGGGGCGGGGTAGCTAATGAAAAACTGTTTTTT. Its protein is CATSRGGVANEKLFF.

This clone was observed a single time. The chain links TRBV12-2 to TRBJ1-2; the table's D call TRBD1 went unverified against the DNA. TRBV12-2 is a known pseudogene. This CDR3 comprises 15 residues. In DNA form, the CDR3 reads TGTGCAAGTCGCTCCTGCGGAACCGGGACAGGCCTCTTCACCTTC. Protein sequence: CASRSCGTGTGLFTF.

This clone was detected ten times or more. The chain recombines TRBV14 with TRBJ2-1; 12 positions agree with TRBD2. Trimming took 4 bases from V and 7 from J; bases not matched to a gene: 5. This CDR3 is built from 15 residues. Germline V lookup: CDR1 SGHDN, CDR2 FVKESK. CDR3 in amino acids: CASSPSGGGSNEQFF. The CDR3 DNA reads TGTGCCAGCAGCCCTAGCGGGGGGGGGAGTAATGAGCAGTTCTTC.

The gene calls are TRBV11-2 and TRBJ2-1; tentative D call: TRBD2 (6 bases). The V gene's germline CDR1 is SGHAT and CDR2 FQNNGV. This CDR3 is built from 15 residues. The ends were cut back, 0 bases at V and 5 bases at J, with 11 bases in the middle. DNA for the CDR3: TGTGCCAGCAGCTTAGAGTGGGGGGTTAACAATGAGCAGTTCTTC. Its protein is CASSLEWGVNNEQFF.

This rearrangement joins TRBV5-1 to TRBJ1-1; D not resolved. The CDR3 contains 16 residues. Trimming removed 2 bases from V and 1 base from J, with 15 bases in between. Germline V gene lookup returns CDR1 SGHRS and CDR2 YFSETQ. The CDR3 nucleotides read TGCGCCAGCAGCTTTGTCTCGCGTGTGCAGAACACTGAAGCTTTCTTT. Its translation is CASSFVSRVQNTEAFF.

The rearrangement links TRBV5-1 to TRBJ1-2, with D tentatively TRBD1 (5 bases). Trimming pared 0 bases from V and 4 bases from J, leaving 10 bases between. CDR3 size: 14 residues. The V gene's germline CDR1 is SGHRS and CDR2 YFSETQ. CDR3 region: CASSLGGDFYGYTF. The CDR3 coding sequence is TGCGCCAGCAGCTTGGGAGGGGACTTCTATGGCTACACCTTC.

This clone showed up just once. The gene calls are TRBV7-2 and TRBJ2-7; 10 bases map to TRBD2. CDR3 length: 15 amino acids. Germline V gives CDR1 SGHTA, CDR2 FQGNSA. Losses at the gene ends were 3 bases for V and 5 bases for J; bases not matched to a gene: 7. The CDR3 nucleotides are TGTGCCAGCAGCTTGCAGCGGGGGGGCCTCAACGAGCAGTACTTC. This codes for CASSLQRGGLNEQYF.

The chain employs TRBV5-5 and TRBJ2-7; TRBD1 agrees at 9 bases. Trimming took 1 base from V and 12 from J; bases not matched to a gene: 17. Germline CDR1 SGHKS, CDR2 YYEKEE (reference sequence). This CDR3 region has 16 residues. The CDR3 DNA is TGTGCCAGCAGCTTGTTGCAAACGGGACAGGGACCAGGTCGGTACTTC. This gives the protein CASSLLQTGQGPGRYF. The full variable domain, completed using reference TRBV5-5 and TRBJ2-7, is DAGVTQSPTHLIKTRGQQVTLRCSPISGHKSVSWYQQVLGQGPQFIFQYYEKEERGRGNFPDRFSARQFPNYSSELNVNALLLGDSALYLCASSLLQTGQGPGRYFGPGTRLTVT.

As to this clone: One end of the junction fails to match germline, which may point to a read error. The J gene is TRBJ2-3, the V gene TRBV27; 10 bases are a match to TRBD1. CDR1 is MNHEY and CDR2 is SMNVEV in the germline V gene (reference sequence). The CDR3 covers 12 residues. CDR3 region: CASSPDRGRVDF. The CDR3 DNA reads TGTGCCAGCAGTCCCGACAGGGGGCGCGTCGATTTT.

This clone was picked up one time. Here the CDR3 DNA reads TGCGCCAGCAGCTTGGGGCGCACAGATACGCAGTATTTT. Translation gives CASSLGRTDTQYF. V gene TRBV5-1 combines with J gene TRBJ2-3; D remains unclear. The CDR3 extends over 13 amino acids. From germline, CDR1 is SGHRS and CDR2 YFSETQ. V lost 0 bases and J lost 1, with 3 bases in between.

The CDR3 is CASSRWTALSGANVLTF. The CDR3 nucleotides read TGCGCCAGCAGCCGCTGGACAGCCCTCTCTGGGGCCAACGTCCTGACTTTC. The chain couples TRBV4-3 to TRBJ2-6, with D possibly matching TRBD1 (6 bases). V lost 4 bases and J lost 0, with 13 bases in between. The CDR3 has 17 amino acids. Looked up from germline, CDR1 is LGHNA and CDR2 is YSLEER.

The V and J genes are TRBV3-1 (or the pseudogene TRBV3-2) and TRBJ1-1; D may be TRBD1 (6 bases). Trimming pared 4 bases from V and 4 bases from J, leaving 19 bases between. The CDR3 totals 16 residues. Germline CDR1 is LGHDT and CDR2 is YNNKEL (reference sequence). CDR3 region: CASSPLTGLGGTEAFF. The CDR3 DNA sequence: TGTGCCAGCAGCCCCCTCACGGGGCTAGGGGGCACTGAAGCTTTCTTT.

The gene calls are TRBV18 and TRBJ2-2; D perhaps matches TRBD2 (5 bases). CDR1 and CDR2 (germline): KGHSH, LQKENI. CDR3 length equals 18 residues. V was pared by 0 bases and J by 2 bases, with 16 bases between. The CDR3 region has the DNA TGTGCCAGCTCACCACCGGCGGACGGGGTCCTTAACACCGGGGAGCTGTTTTTT. Translated, it gives CASSPPADGVLNTGELFF.

The chain employs TRBV19 and TRBJ2-7; D is unclear. CDR3 length: 12 residues. With 4 bases removed from V and 3 bases from J, the gap between germline ends came to 7 bases. The germline V gene encodes CDR1 LNHDA and CDR2 SQIVND (reference sequence). CDR3 DNA: TGTGCCAGTAGTACCCCCAACTACGAGCAGTACTTC. Protein: CASSTPNYEQYF.

This clone appeared once. The J gene is TRBJ1-4, the V gene TRBV27, with unresolved D. V lost 5 bases, J lost 8 bases, and 15 bases lay in between. The germline V gene encodes CDR1 MNHEY and CDR2 SMNVEV (reference sequence). This CDR3 is 14 amino acids long. The chain's CDR3 is CASSPTGFNEKLFF. CDR3 nucleotide sequence: TGTGCCAGCAGTCCAACCGGGTTCAACGAAAAACTGTTTTTT.